Presented here are 11 T cell receptor beta chains from one specimen sequenced in a study of siplizumab effects on memory and regulatory T cells. A roughly 6-day coculture at 37°C was performed with the mixed lymphocyte reaction cells. Libraries were prepared by immunoSEQ multiplex PCR; TCRdb keeps only in-frame clonotypes and omits some of them. The sample holds some 20,000 clones, under 55% seen once. These receptors have no identified antigens. Specimen: CFSE-low (dividing) CD4+ T cells sorted from an allogeneic mixed lymphocyte reaction. These receptor sequences come from a human donor in good health; the cells came from an allogeneic mixed lymphocyte reaction.

Judged by abundance, this clone is medium-sized. The V gene is TRBV7-2, the J gene TRBJ1-5; D gene unclear. The CDR3 has 16 amino acids. Trimming left V 5 bases short and J 0 bases short, with 14 bases between. CDR1 is SGHTA and CDR2 is FQGNSA in the germline V gene. The CDR3 region is CASSPFVFSSNQPQHF. The CDR3 region has the DNA TGTGCCAGCAGCCCCTTTGTCTTTAGTAGCAATCAGCCCCAGCATTTT.

The chain links TRBV28 to TRBJ1-1; D is undetermined. The ends were cut back, 3 bases at V and 10 bases at J, with 15 bases in the middle. The CDR3 sequence is 13 residues long. Germline lookup yields CDR1 MDHEN and CDR2 SYDVKM. CDR3 protein: CASSLPGIYVAFF. In DNA, the CDR3 is TGTGCCAGCAGTTTGCCAGGCATCTACGTAGCTTTCTTT.

J is TRBJ1-1 and V is TRBV5-1, with a possible D match to TRBD1 (6 bases). The V end was cut by 2 bases, the J end by 6 bases, with 23 bases between. CDR1 is SGHRS, CDR2 YFSETQ, per germline. The length of the CDR3 is 17 residues. CDR3 loop: CASSLSQGWVWSAEAFF. The CDR3 nucleotides are TGCGCCAGCAGCTTATCCCAGGGGTGGGTCTGGTCAGCTGAAGCTTTCTTT.

This chain uses TRBV15 with TRBJ1-4, with a weak D call TRBD1 (5 bases). This CDR3 contains 15 residues. Trimming took off 1 base at V and 8 bases at J, with 14 bases between the two ends. Germline lookup yields CDR1 LNHNV and CDR2 YYDKDF (reference sequence). In nucleotides, the CDR3 is TGTGCCACCAGCAGAGCCGGGGGAGGTATGGAAAAACTGTTTTTT. This encodes CATSRAGGGMEKLFF. The full variable domain, in which reference TRBV15 and TRBJ1-4 provide the parts outside the CDR3, is DAMVIQNPRYQVTQFGKPVTLSCSQTLNHNVMYWYQQKSSQAPKLLFHYYDKDFNNEADTPDNFQSRRPNTSFCFLDIRSPGLGDTAMYLCATSRAGGGMEKLFFGSGTQLSVL.

The chain uses TRBV7-8 and TRBJ1-1; TRBD1 agrees at 8 bases. This CDR3 has 15 residues. CDR1 is SGHVS and CDR2 is FQNEAQ in the germline V gene. The junction had 6 bases not matched to a gene; V was cut back by 5 bases and J by 1 base. CDR3 amino acids: CASSPLGTGNTEAFF. The DNA of the CDR3 is TGTGCCAGCAGCCCACTCGGGACAGGGAACACTGAAGCTTTCTTT.

This clone is medium-sized by share. This chain uses TRBV7-2 with TRBJ1-5; D not certain. Germline CDR1 is SGHTA and CDR2 is FQGNSA. V was clipped by 3 bases and J by 7 bases, with 10 bases between them. The CDR3 totals 13 residues. CDR3 in DNA: TGTGCCAGCAGCTTGAGGGAAGACCAGCCCCAGCATTTT. Translating it yields CASSLREDQPQHF.

This clone has just one count. This chain uses TRBV7-9 with TRBJ1-1; D is unresolved. The CDR3 consists of 13 residues. Deletions cut 3 bases from V and 5 bases from J, with 10 bases between. Germline CDR1 and CDR2: SEHNR and FQNEAQ (reference sequence). As DNA, the CDR3 is TGTGCCAGCAGCTTGGCAGGTGTAACTGAAGCTTTCTTT. As protein: CASSLAGVTEAFF.

The genes are TRBV15 and TRBJ2-1; tentatively, D is TRBD1 (6 bases). CDR3 length equals 16 residues. Trimming took off 0 bases at V and 3 bases at J, with 12 bases between the two ends. Per germline, CDR1 LNHNV and CDR2 YYDKDF (reference sequence). CDR3 sequence (DNA): TGTGCCACCAGCAGAGATCATTTGGACAGCTACAATGAGCAGTTCTTC. Translation gives CATSRDHLDSYNEQFF.

The chain couples TRBV28 to TRBJ1-4; the D is unclear. V was pared by 9 bases and J by 16 bases, with 18 bases between. Germline lookup yields CDR1 MDHEN and CDR2 SYDVKM. CDR3 length equals 11 residues. Here the CDR3 DNA reads TGTGCCAGTAGTCAATCTCGGGCTCGGTTTTTT. Translating gives CASSQSRARFF.

This clone was counted between two and nine times. The chain recombines TRBV10-3 with TRBJ2-7; D possibly corresponds to TRBD2 (5 bases). The CDR3 spans 12 residues. V was cut by 5 bases and J by 3 bases, with 8 bases left in between. Per the germline V gene, CDR1 is ENHRY and CDR2 is SYGVKD. CDR3 sequence: CAISTGIYEQYF. The DNA for the CDR3 is TGTGCCATCAGTACCGGGATCTACGAGCAGTACTTC.

The V gene is TRBV2, the J gene TRBJ2-2, with D unresolved. Trimming left V 6 bases short and J 0 bases short, with 8 bases between. The CDR3 has 14 residues. Germline CDR1 and CDR2: SNHLY and FYNNEI. The CDR3 DNA sequence: TGTGCCAGCAGGCCGACAACGAACACCGGGGAGCTGTTTTTT. This sequence encodes CASRPTTNTGELFF.